This T cell receptor beta chain derives from a study of blood T cells in healthy people across ages. About the study: In model experiments, template switching was able to capture about one barcoded beta molecule for every two T cells that were present. General observations from the study: Investigators treated diversity estimates from one million T cells as underestimates.

Details on this clonotype: Its antigen is unknown.

The CDR3 is made up of 16 amino acids. V was cut by 1 base and J by 0 bases, with 13 bases left in between. CDR1 and CDR2 from the germline V gene are DFQATT and SNEGSKA (reference sequence). Isolated per sample were at least 6 million PBMCs. For the second PCR, which ran for roughly 7 to 11 cycles, a sample-barcoded 5' primer and a J-beta primer mix were used. MiXCR, applied by TCRdb to the 5' RACE reads, yields one record per CDR3 protein. The sample shows 650,000 to 800,000 distinct CDR3 sequences, 40% to 50% of them seen only once. The V call is TRBV20-1, the J call TRBJ2-4; D perhaps matches TRBD2 (6 bases). The sequenced sample was blood. The TCR sequence derives from a man between 60 and 70 years old in good health. In DNA form, the CDR3 reads TGCAGTGCTAGAGGCGGGGTTGGCGGAGCCAAAAACATTCAGTACTTC. This encodes CSARGGVGGAKNIQYF.